The T cell receptor beta chain described here comes from a study of cytomegalovirus exposure and HLA in healthy donors. Points from the study as a whole: TCR beta chain V- and J-gene trimming was linked, in a later analysis, to a missense variant in DCLRE1C. A later analysis showed that HLA-associated TCR beta chains had undergone more clonal expansion than equally common others. The authors later found TCR association rates varying by HLA locus, with DRB1 most and HLA-C fewest.

CDR3 length equals 13 residues. Germline assignment: CDR1 MRHNA and CDR2 SNTAGT. V was cut by 10 bases and J by 4 bases, with 14 bases left in between. The PCR made use of 60 Vbeta and 13 Jbeta primers. TCRdb's table, derived via immunoSEQ multiplex PCR, lists solely in-frame clones and lacks some. The sample shows about 39,000 clones, and approximately 2.9% sits with its ten largest clones. Regarding this clone: Its antigen is as yet unknown.

The rearrangement uses TRBV6-4 and TRBJ1-5; tentatively, D is TRBD1 (5 bases). The clonotype originates from a woman aged 30 to 39 in good health and CMV-seropositive. The sequenced sample consisted of PBMCs. The CDR3 region is CATSSGANQPQHF. DNA for the CDR3: TGTGCCACCTCGAGCGGGGCAAATCAGCCCCAGCATTTT.